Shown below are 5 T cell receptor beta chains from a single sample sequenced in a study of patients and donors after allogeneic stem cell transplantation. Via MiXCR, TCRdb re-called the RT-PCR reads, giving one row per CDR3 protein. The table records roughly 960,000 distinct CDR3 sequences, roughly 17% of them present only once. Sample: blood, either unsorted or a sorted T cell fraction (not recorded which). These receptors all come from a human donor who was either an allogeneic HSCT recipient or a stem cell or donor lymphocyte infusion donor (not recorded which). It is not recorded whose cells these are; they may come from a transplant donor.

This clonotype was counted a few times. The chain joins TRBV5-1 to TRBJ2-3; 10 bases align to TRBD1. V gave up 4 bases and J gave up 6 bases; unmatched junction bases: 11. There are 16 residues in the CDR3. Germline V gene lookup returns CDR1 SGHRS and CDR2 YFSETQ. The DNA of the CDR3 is TGCGCCAGCAGCCTGAGCCTGGGACAGGGGATTGATACGCAGTATTTT. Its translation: CASSLSLGQGIDTQYF. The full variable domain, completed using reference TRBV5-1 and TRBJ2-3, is KAGVTQTPRYLIKTRGQQVTLSCSPISGHRSVSWYQQTPGQGLQFLFEYFSETQRNKGNFPGRFSGRQFSNSRSEMNVSTLELGDSALYLCASSLSLGQGIDTQYFGPGTRLTVL.

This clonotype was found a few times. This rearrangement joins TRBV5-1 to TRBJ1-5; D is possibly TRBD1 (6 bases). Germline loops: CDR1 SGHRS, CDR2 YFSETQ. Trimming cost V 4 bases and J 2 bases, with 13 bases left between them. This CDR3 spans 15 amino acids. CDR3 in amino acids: CASSLKTGCNQPQHF. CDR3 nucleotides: TGCGCCAGCAGCCTAAAGACAGGCTGCAATCAGCCCCAGCATTTT.

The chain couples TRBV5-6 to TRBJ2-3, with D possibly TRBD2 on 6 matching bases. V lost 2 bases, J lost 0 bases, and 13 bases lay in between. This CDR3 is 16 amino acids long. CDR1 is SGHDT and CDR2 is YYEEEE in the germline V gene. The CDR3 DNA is TGTGCCAGCAGCTTTTCGGGGGAGCCTAGCACAGATACGCAGTATTTT. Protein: CASSFSGEPSTDTQYF.

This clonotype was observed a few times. The CDR3: CASSSRESTEAFF. CDR3 nucleotides: TGTGCCAGCTCAAGCAGGGAATCCACTGAAGCTTTCTTT. This rearrangement joins TRBV18 to TRBJ1-1, with a weak D call TRBD1 (5 bases). The V end lost 5 bases, the J end lost 4 bases, and 11 bases lay between the germline ends. The germline gives CDR1 KGHSH, CDR2 LQKENI. The CDR3 extends over 13 amino acids.

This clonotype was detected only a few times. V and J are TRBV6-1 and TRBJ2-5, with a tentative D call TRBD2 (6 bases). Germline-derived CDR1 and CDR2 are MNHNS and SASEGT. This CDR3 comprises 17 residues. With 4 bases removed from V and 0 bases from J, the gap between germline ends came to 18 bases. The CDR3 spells CASSVPSVTTYQETQYF. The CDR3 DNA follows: TGTGCCAGCAGTGTCCCTAGCGTCACTACTTACCAAGAGACCCAGTACTTC.